The text below deals with one TCR beta chain. The CDR3 sequence is 15 residues long. The V and J ends lost 2 bases and 2 bases respectively, with 12 bases between them. Germline CDR1 reads LNHNV; CDR2 reads YYDKDF (reference sequence). This record belongs to a study of OX40 agonist ivuxolimab in advanced cancers. Measured with immunoSEQ multiplex PCR; TCRdb has only the in-frame clones, and not every one. Here the sample spans roughly 76,000 clones, 85% to 90% being singletons. The TCR was taken from an adult with an advanced solid tumor such as melanoma, head and neck, liver or kidney cancer. The input for sequencing was CD4+ or CD8+ T cells sorted from blood, taken in a trial of the OX40 agonist ivuxolimab. This sequence joins TRBV15 and TRBJ1-2, with no clear D. The DNA for the CDR3 is TGTGCCACCAGCAGATCCCGGACCGGGAACTATGGCTACACCTTC. This gives the protein CATSRSRTGNYGYTF. The variable domain in full, with the rest retrieved from reference TRBV15 and TRBJ1-2, is DAMVIQNPRYQVTQFGKPVTLSCSQTLNHNVMYWYQQKSSQAPKLLFHYYDKDFNNEADTPDNFQSRRPNTSFCFLDIRSPGLGDTAMYLCATSRSRTGNYGYTFGSGTRLTVV.